The sequence of this TCR beta chain was determined in a study of Graves' ophthalmopathy and Graves' hyperthyroidism. After removal of 0 bases from V and 12 bases from J, the junction contained 3 bases not matched to a gene. The germline V gene has CDR1 MNHEY and CDR2 SVGAGI. The CDR3 sequence is 13 residues long. In its sample, this clonotype was seen many times. Scientists amplified the TCR beta CDR3 regions from RNA transcripts. In the first round, RT-PCR was carried out with HTBI primers, and a multiplex PCR formed the second round. TCRdb fed the multiplex PCR reads into MiXCR, producing one record per CDR3 protein. The sample shows about 400,000 distinct CDR3 sequences, around 19% of them seen only once.

The V gene is TRBV6-5, the J gene TRBJ1-1; 11 positions match TRBD1. The sequence derives from a woman aged 18-30 years with Graves' ophthalmopathy. Source material: peripheral blood. The CDR3 reads CASSYSRTGGTFF. CDR3 bases: TGTGCCAGCAGTTACTCGCGGACAGGGGGCACTTTCTTT.